The 8 T cell receptor beta chains given below trace back to one sample, sequenced in a study of OX40 agonist ivuxolimab in advanced cancers. Profiled with immunoSEQ multiplex PCR; TCRdb holds only in-frame clones, not every one. This sample has just over 90,000 clones, with around nine tenths found just once. The source was CD4+ or CD8+ T cells sorted from blood, collected in a trial of the OX40 agonist ivuxolimab. These receptors were taken from an adult with an advanced solid tumor such as melanoma, head and neck, liver or kidney cancer.

This clone showed up just once. J is TRBJ2-7 and V is TRBV19; TRBD1 aligns across 7 bases. Trimming removed 4 bases from V and 5 bases from J; junction bases left unmatched: 5. Germline-derived CDR1 and CDR2 are LNHDA and SQIVND (reference sequence). CDR3 size: 13 residues. The CDR3 loop reads CASSKAGGNEQYF. CDR3 bases: TGTGCCAGTAGTAAGGCAGGGGGAAACGAGCAGTACTTC.

The V and J genes are TRBV6-4 and TRBJ2-1; 7 nucleotides agree with TRBD1. The trim removed 6 bases at V and 6 bases at J, leaving 8 bases unmatched. The CDR3 has 14 amino acids. Looked up from germline, CDR1 is MRHNA and CDR2 is SNTAGT. The CDR3 nucleotides are TGTGCCAGCAGCCCAGACAGGGATGCCAATGAGCAGTTCTTC. Protein sequence: CASSPDRDANEQFF.

A single count supports this clone. The chain links TRBV10-3 to TRBJ2-2, with a tentative D call TRBD2 (5 bases). Looked up from germline, CDR1 is ENHRY and CDR2 is SYGVKD. V dropped 2 bases and J dropped 3 bases, with 13 bases sitting between them. This CDR3 is 16 amino acids long. This CDR3 reads CAISEPADAHTGELFF. In DNA form, the CDR3 reads TGTGCCATCAGTGAGCCAGCGGATGCACACACCGGGGAGCTGTTTTTT.

The chain recombines TRBV27 with TRBJ2-7, with D possibly matching TRBD1 (6 bases). Trimming cost V 3 bases and J 2 bases, with 11 bases left between them. Germline loops: CDR1 MNHEY, CDR2 SMNVEV (reference sequence). The CDR3 sequence is 14 residues long. The CDR3, as DNA: TGTGCCAGCAGTTTCTCAGGACAGACCTACGAGCAGTACTTC. Encoded protein: CASSFSGQTYEQYF.

V usage is TRBV4-2 and J usage is TRBJ1-2; D is unclear. Trimming removed 0 bases from V and 4 bases from J, with 18 bases in between. Per germline, CDR1 LGHNA and CDR2 YNFKEQ. The CDR3 is made up of 17 amino acids. The CDR3, as DNA: TGTGCCAGCAGCCAAGAAGTGCGGGCTATTCGATTCTATGGCTACACCTTC. Protein sequence: CASSQEVRAIRFYGYTF.

The chain links TRBV2 to TRBJ2-3, with TRBD2 matching over 13 bases. CDR1 is SNHLY, CDR2 FYNNEI, per germline. The V segment lost 6 bases and the J segment 7 bases; nucleotides outside the gene matches: 10. The CDR3 runs to 16 residues. CDR3 sequence reads: CASRARLAGGGNTQYF. The CDR3 bases are TGTGCCAGCAGGGCTCGACTAGCGGGAGGTGGGAATACGCAGTATTTT.

V gene TRBV19 combines with J gene TRBJ2-1; TRBD1 matches at 7 bases. Germline V lookup: CDR1 LNHDA, CDR2 SQIVND (reference sequence). CDR3 size: 13 residues. V lost 5 bases to trimming and J lost 7 bases; unmatched junction nucleotides: 5. CDR3: CASSPDRENEQFF. The CDR3 DNA is TGTGCCAGTAGTCCCGACAGGGAAAATGAGCAGTTCTTC.

This clone was picked up one time. The genes are TRBV11-3 and TRBJ1-1, with D unclear. Trimming took off 3 bases at V and 3 bases at J, with 14 bases between the two ends. The CDR3 spans 15 residues. CDR1 and CDR2 from the germline V gene are SGHNT and YENEEA. In DNA, the CDR3 is TGTGCCAGCAGCTTGAGGGTGGGGATGGACACTGAAGCTTTCTTT. It is translated as CASSLRVGMDTEAFF.